Listed below are T cell receptor beta chains from one sample, sequenced in a study of CD8 T cells in ankylosing spondylitis. TCRdb called the 5' RACE reads again in MiXCR, with one record for every CDR3 protein. This sample has roughly 350,000 distinct CDR3 sequences, with roughly 8% found just once. Sequencing used blood, either unsorted or a sorted T cell fraction (not recorded which). All receptors come from a male donor with ankylosing spondylitis. The CDR3 runs from the conserved cysteine through the conserved F or W. The D gene is left open where the match is weak. Expanded clones are given a class, and other clones once, few, many or no size at all.

clone_size: few
v_call: TRBV5-6
j_call: TRBJ2-3
d_call: .
cdr3_aa: CASSLPGTTDTQYF
cdr3_nt: TGTGCCAGCAGCTTGCCCGGGACGACAGATACGCAGTATTTT

clone_size: few
v_call: TRBV6-1
j_call: TRBJ2-4
d_call: .
cdr3_aa: CASSPSSFAKNIQYF
cdr3_nt: TGTGCCAGCAGCCCCAGCAGCTTCGCCAAAAACATTCAGTACTTC

clone_size: .
v_call: TRBV27
j_call: TRBJ2-1
d_call: .
cdr3_aa: CASSWPRTAPSEQFF
cdr3_nt: TGTGCCAGCAGCTGGCCCCGGACAGCTCCGAGTGAGCAGTTCTTC

clone_size: few
v_call: TRBV7-9
j_call: TRBJ2-3
d_call: TRBD2
cdr3_aa: CASSGQRESTDTQYF
cdr3_nt: TGTGCCAGCAGCGGACAGCGGGAGAGCACAGATACGCAGTATTTT

clone_size: .
v_call: TRBV9
j_call: TRBJ2-2
d_call: .
cdr3_aa: CASSKSQGDTGELFF
cdr3_nt: TGTGCCAGCAGTAAGTCACAGGGAGACACCGGGGAGCTGTTTTTT

clone_size: few
v_call: TRBV7-9
j_call: TRBJ2-6
d_call: TRBD1
cdr3_aa: CASSPQGAGANVLTF
cdr3_nt: TGTGCCAGCAGCCCTCAGGGGGCTGGGGCCAACGTCCTGACTTTC

clone_size: few
v_call: TRBV20-1
j_call: TRBJ2-7
d_call: .
cdr3_aa: CSAEVTYEQYF
cdr3_nt: TGCAGTGCTGAAGTTACCTACGAGCAGTACTTC

clone_size: .
v_call: TRBV2
j_call: TRBJ1-3
d_call: .
cdr3_aa: CASRETGLYGNTIYF
cdr3_nt: TGTGCCAGCAGGGAAACAGGACTTTACGGAAACACCATATATTTT

clone_size: many
v_call: TRBV12-3/TRBV12-4
j_call: TRBJ2-7
d_call: .
cdr3_aa: CASSFSPSNEQYF
cdr3_nt: TGTGCCAGCAGTTTTAGCCCCTCTAACGAGCAGTACTTC

clone_size: few
v_call: TRBV20-1
j_call: TRBJ2-3
d_call: TRBD2
cdr3_aa: CSAMGPLGREVLDTQYF
cdr3_nt: TGCAGTGCTATGGGCCCCCTCGGGCGGGAGGTGTTAGATACGCAGTATTTT

clone_size: .
v_call: TRBV29-1
j_call: TRBJ2-1
d_call: .
cdr3_aa: CSVEPGRGLLGNEQFF
cdr3_nt: TGCAGCGTTGAACCAGGCAGGGGACTCCTTGGCAATGAGCAGTTCTTC

clone_size: .
v_call: TRBV5-1
j_call: TRBJ1-1
d_call: TRBD1
cdr3_aa: CASSRRTGDNTEAFF
cdr3_nt: TGCGCCAGCAGCAGACGGACAGGGGATAACACTGAAGCTTTCTTT

clone_size: few
v_call: TRBV4-1
j_call: TRBJ2-2
d_call: TRBD2
cdr3_aa: CASSQVSGGYTGELFF
cdr3_nt: TGCGCCAGCAGCCAAGTTAGCGGGGGGTACACCGGGGAGCTGTTTTTT

clone_size: many
v_call: TRBV6-2/TRBV6-3
j_call: TRBJ2-3
d_call: TRBD2
cdr3_aa: CASRLLAGGATDTQYF
cdr3_nt: TGTGCCAGCAGGCTACTAGCGGGAGGGGCCACAGATACGCAGTATTTT

clone_size: .
v_call: TRBV15
j_call: TRBJ2-2
d_call: TRBD1
cdr3_aa: CATSRTGGGNTGELFF
cdr3_nt: TGTGCCACCAGTAGGACAGGGGGCGGGAACACCGGGGAGCTGTTTTTT

clone_size: few
v_call: TRBV4-3
j_call: TRBJ2-6
d_call: .
cdr3_aa: CASSQERGPSGANVLTF
cdr3_nt: TGCGCCAGCAGCCAAGAACGGGGGCCCTCAGGGGCCAACGTCCTGACTTTC

clone_size: many
v_call: TRBV12-3/TRBV12-4
j_call: TRBJ1-1
d_call: .
cdr3_aa: CASSSSLGQAFF
cdr3_nt: TGTGCCAGCAGTTCCTCTTTGGGCCAAGCTTTCTTT

clone_size: many
v_call: TRBV7-2
j_call: TRBJ2-1
d_call: .
cdr3_aa: CASSLDLTYNEQFF
cdr3_nt: TGTGCCAGCAGCTTAGACTTGACGTACAATGAGCAGTTCTTC